Sequencing of this T cell receptor (beta chain) was carried out in a study of CD8+ T cells in alopecia areata. The study's findings and limits: Lesional scalp exceeded normal scalp in clonality, especially in alopecia totalis/universalis. Scalp samples also yield sequences of resident alphabeta T cells from normal skin. TCR sharing across patients was less clear than in mice, possibly HLA-related.

The sequencing template was cDNA reverse transcribed from extracted RNA. The table came from immunoSEQ multiplex PCR; TCRdb's copy has only in-frame clones and leaves some out. This sample has about 200,000 clones; approximately 61% occur once, and the top ten carry 0.4% to 0.55%. Germline V gene sequence: CDR1 MGHRA, CDR2 YSYEKL. This CDR3 is 15 amino acids long. V was shortened by 4 bases and J by 0 bases, with 10 bases between the two germline ends. Concerning this clone itself: No antigen is known for it.

The V gene is TRBV4-1, the J gene TRBJ1-3; no definite D call. The sequence came from a human donor with alopecia areata. Sample: CD4+ T cells sorted from blood, taken at week 0. DNA for the CDR3: TGCGCCAGCAGCCCCCAGAGCCTCTCTGGAAACACCATATATTTT. The encoded protein is CASSPQSLSGNTIYF.